This T cell receptor (beta chain) was documented in a study of CD8+CD57+ T cells in acquired aplastic anemia listed by TCRdb under 2018. Study-level background: Extracted DNA from sorted CD4+ and CD8+ cells averaged approximately 3.4 ug, ranging from roughly 0.2 to 30 ug. An average of approximately 10 million reads for CD4+ cells and roughly 11 million reads for CD8+ cells was obtained from healthy donor samples. What the authors observed across the whole study: Some 30 CD8+ CDR3 sequences were found to be shared between patients and controls, but these sequences appeared to be highly expressed in patients and within the immunodominant clones of the patients. Between patients and healthy controls, no significant difference in CD8+ Simpson's diversity was found (P=0.060).

Genomic DNA was used as template for profiling of TCR beta VDJ combinations and CDR3 sequences. An Illumina HiSeq 2000 was the platform used for TCR repertoire sequencing. As for the authors' bioinformatics: Repertoires were assessed using TRBV/TRBJ rearrangement plots, CDR3 size and DJ length profiles, and Simpson's diversity index. Whichever DNA sequence was most abundant in the deep sequencing data was defined as the immunodominant clone. CDR3 amino acid sequences were checked for sharing between subjects and were compared against published repertoires and the VDJdb database. TCRdb ran its own pipeline on the public reads, namely fastp trimming at Q25 and MiXCR clone calling, and kept in-frame beta chains. Each CDR3 protein appears once, grouped with its most common genes and DNA. The V and J calls follow TCRdb's processing rather than the paper's. The sample includes about 110,000 distinct CDR3 sequences, with 40% to 60% observed a single time. Around a third of the sample rests with the top ten.

This clonotype came up a few times. Its specific antigen is unknown. Base quality data are lacking; no much larger clone is found one base away. TCR repertoires of sorted CD4+ and CD8+ blood T cells from severe aplastic anemia patients and healthy subjects were deep-sequenced in the study. Ficoll-Paque density gradient centrifugation was used to isolate peripheral blood mononuclear cells. Before DNA extraction, CD4+ and CD8+ T cells were sorted by FACS or by magnetic beads. V lost 1 base and J lost 0 bases; the stretch between them is 4 bases long. From a lookup of the germline V gene (reference sequence), CDR1 and CDR2 are LNHDA and SQIVND. Reading from cysteine to phenylalanine, the CDR3 counts 15 amino acids. The DNA shown is the 45-base CDR3, in frame from base 1.

The V gene is TRBV19 and the J gene is TRBJ2-6, with no confident D gene call. The material sequenced was sorted CD4+, CD8+, or CD8+CD57+ T cells (not recorded which) from PBMCs. The receptor's source is a human donor in good health, serving as a control. Here is the DNA: TGTGCCAGTAGTATAGTTATCTCTGGGGCCAACGTCCTGACTTTC. Translation gives CASSIVISGANVLTF. Full variable domain (CDR3 extended with the reference TRBV19 and TRBJ2-6 proteins): DGGITQSPKYLFRKEGQNVTLSCEQNLNHDAMYWYRQDPGQGLRLIYYSQIVNDFQKGDIAEGYSVSREKKESFPLTVTSAQKNPTAFYLCASSIVISGANVLTFGAGSRLTVL.